A selection of T cell receptor beta chains follows, all from one sample in a study of T cells after yellow fever vaccination. TCRdb called the 5' RACE reads again in MiXCR, with one record for every CDR3 protein. Of some 560,000 distinct CDR3 sequences in the sample, about a sixth were seen once. Sample: PBMCs, taken 5 days after the first yellow fever vaccination. The receptors were gathered from a man younger than 35 who received the YFV17D yellow fever vaccine. Both conserved end residues are part of each CDR3. A D gene is named only where the DNA matches it firmly. Part of the rows lack a size; the others show once, few, many or a class for expanded clones.

>few|TRBD1|TRBV7-9|TRBJ2-1
CASSLAVGQGVREQFF
TGTGCCAGCAGCTTAGCTGTGGGACAGGGGGTCCGGGAGCAGTTCTTC
>few|-|TRBV23-1|TRBJ1-1
CASSQSGRTQPNTEAFF
TGCGCCAGCAGTCAATCCGGGCGGACCCAGCCGAACACTGAAGCTTTCTTT
>-|-|TRBV10-2|TRBJ1-1
CASREGSESFF
TGCGCCAGCAGGGAGGGAAGTGAATCTTTCTTT
>few|TRBD1|TRBV5-1|TRBJ1-5
CAIPETGGGQPQHF
TGCGCCATCCCGGAGACAGGGGGCGGTCAGCCCCAGCATTTT
>many|TRBD2|TRBV7-9|TRBJ2-3
CASSFPGRGAGADTQYF
TGTGCCAGCAGCTTCCCGGGGCGGGGGGCCGGGGCAGATACGCAGTATTTT
>-|TRBD2|TRBV7-9|TRBJ2-2
CASSRLAGDTGELFF
TGTGCCAGCTCACGACTAGCGGGGGACACCGGGGAGCTGTTTTTT
>few|TRBD1|TRBV10-3|TRBJ1-5
CATTPGQGENPQHF
TGTGCCACCACCCCCGGACAGGGAGAAAACCCCCAGCATTTT
>-|-|TRBV9|TRBJ2-1
CASTLIGEGGNEQFF
TGTGCCAGCACCCTCATTGGGGAAGGGGGGAATGAGCAGTTCTTC
>-|-|TRBV5-4|TRBJ2-7
CASSPDPSYEQYF
TGTGCCAGCAGCCCAGACCCCTCCTACGAGCAGTACTTC
>many|TRBD1|TRBV5-4|TRBJ1-1
CASSLSWTGPREAFF
TGTGCCAGCAGCTTGTCTTGGACAGGTCCTAGAGAAGCTTTCTTT
>-|-|TRBV7-2|TRBJ2-7
CASSLEVRTTYEQYF
TGTGCCAGCAGCTTAGAGGTCCGGACAACCTACGAGCAGTACTTC
>-|-|TRBV5-1|TRBJ1-4
CASNGDGLNEKLFF
TGCGCCAGCAACGGGGACGGCCTTAATGAAAAACTGTTTTTT
>-|TRBD1|TRBV4-3|TRBJ2-3
CASSQRLYRGPGDTQYF
TGCGCCAGCAGCCAACGGCTGTACAGGGGCCCTGGTGATACGCAGTATTTT
>-|-|TRBV7-3|TRBJ2-2
CASSHPRTEANTGELFF
TGTGCCAGCAGCCACCCCCGGACAGAGGCGAACACCGGGGAGCTGTTTTTT
>few|TRBD2|TRBV24-1|TRBJ2-3
CATSEKSSGGHTDTQYF
TGTGCCACCAGTGAGAAGTCTAGCGGGGGCCACACAGATACGCAGTATTTT
>few|-|TRBV29-1|TRBJ1-2
CSVVDGNYGYTF
TGCAGCGTTGTGGACGGGAACTATGGCTACACCTTC
>-|-|TRBV25-1|TRBJ2-5
CASSEPSVRGRETQYF
TGTGCCAGCAGTGAACCTTCGGTACGGGGGAGGGAGACCCAGTACTTC
>-|TRBD2|TRBV7-9|TRBJ2-3
CASSLWVAGISTDTQYF
TGTGCCAGCAGCTTATGGGTAGCGGGGATTAGCACAGATACGCAGTATTTT
>-|-|TRBV18|TRBJ2-3
CASGGTTDTQYF
TGTGCCAGCGGGGGAACCACAGATACGCAGTATTTT
>-|TRBD1|TRBV11-2|TRBJ2-2
CASSLEHGQGRTGELFF
TGTGCCAGCAGCTTAGAACATGGACAGGGTCGGACCGGGGAGCTGTTTTTT
>few|TRBD2|TRBV19|TRBJ2-7
CASSVGASGAYEQYF
TGTGCCAGTAGTGTAGGAGCTAGCGGCGCCTACGAGCAGTACTTC
>-|-|TRBV7-6|TRBJ2-5
CATVARLQGTQYF
TGTGCCACAGTGGCTAGGCTACAAGGGACCCAGTACTTC
>-|TRBD1|TRBV27|TRBJ1-4
CASSWTGTNEKLFF
TGTGCCAGCAGTTGGACAGGAACTAATGAAAAACTGTTTTTT
>few|-|TRBV6-2/TRBV6-3|TRBJ2-5
CASSRMGPTKWQETQYF
TGTGCCAGCAGTCGCATGGGACCAACTAAATGGCAAGAGACCCAGTACTTC
>few|TRBD1|TRBV11-1|TRBJ1-6
CASSLAHYRIEDGTGGSPLHF
TGTGCCAGCAGCTTAGCGCATTATCGTATTGAGGATGGGACAGGGGGATCACCCCTCCACTTT
>-|-|TRBV12-3/TRBV12-4|TRBJ1-4
CASSFGRDGEKLFF
TGTGCCAGCAGTTTCGGCAGGGATGGTGAAAAACTGTTTTTT
>-|-|TRBV5-1|TRBJ2-1
CASSLTGFADEQFF
TGCGCCAGCAGCTTGACAGGGTTCGCCGATGAGCAGTTCTTC
>few|TRBD2|TRBV4-1|TRBJ2-5
CASSQASGGPPVTQYF
TGCGCCAGCAGCCAAGCTAGCGGGGGTCCTCCGGTGACCCAGTACTTC
>many|-|TRBV7-2|TRBJ1-4
CASSLLINEKLFF
TGTGCCAGCAGCTTATTAATCAATGAAAAACTGTTTTTT
>-|-|TRBV20-1|TRBJ2-6
CSASGDSSGANVLTF
TGCAGTGCTAGTGGGGATAGCTCCGGGGCCAACGTCCTGACTTTC